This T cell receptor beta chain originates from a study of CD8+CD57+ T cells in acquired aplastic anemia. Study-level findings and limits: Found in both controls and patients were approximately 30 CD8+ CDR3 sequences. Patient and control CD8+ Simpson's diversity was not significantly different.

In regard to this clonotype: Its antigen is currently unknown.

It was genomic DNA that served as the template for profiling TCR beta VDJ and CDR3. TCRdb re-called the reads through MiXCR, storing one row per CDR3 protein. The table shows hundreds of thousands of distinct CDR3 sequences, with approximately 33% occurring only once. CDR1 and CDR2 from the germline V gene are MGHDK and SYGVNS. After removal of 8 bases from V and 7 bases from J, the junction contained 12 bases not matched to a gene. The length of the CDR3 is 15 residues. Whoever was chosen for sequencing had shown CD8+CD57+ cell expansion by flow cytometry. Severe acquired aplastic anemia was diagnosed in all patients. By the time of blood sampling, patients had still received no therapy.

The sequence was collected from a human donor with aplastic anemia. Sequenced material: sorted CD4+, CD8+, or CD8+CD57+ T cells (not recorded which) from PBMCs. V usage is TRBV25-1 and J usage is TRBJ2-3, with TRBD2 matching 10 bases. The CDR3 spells CASSPPASGGYTQYF. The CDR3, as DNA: TGTGCCAGCTCACCACCGGCTAGCGGGGGATATACGCAGTATTTT.